What follows describes a single T cell receptor (beta chain). Antigen: not known. Regarding time point: week 3, after first cycle of checkpoint inhibitor. Profiling relied on immunoSEQ multiplex PCR, and the TCRdb table lists in-frame clones only, not all of them. This table holds roughly 8,100 clones, more than 80% found once. The entry originates in a study of blood T cell dynamics during melanoma immunotherapy. Study in general: Standard first-line treatment here was pembrolizumab or nivolumab plus ipilimumab in metastatic melanoma.

General study points: Whether repertoire-driving clones were melanoma-specific could not be determined.

Germline CDR1 reads SGHRS; CDR2 reads YFSETQ. This CDR3 has 15 residues. V was clipped by 0 bases and J by 2 bases, with 9 bases between them. The chain employs TRBV5-1 and TRBJ1-5; D is ambiguous. This TCR was sampled from a human donor with melanoma. The sample in question was blood, obtained from a patient treated with checkpoint blockade. The CDR3 is CASSLEGHGNQPQHF. The CDR3 nucleotides are TGCGCCAGCAGCTTGGAAGGGCACGGCAATCAGCCCCAGCATTTT.